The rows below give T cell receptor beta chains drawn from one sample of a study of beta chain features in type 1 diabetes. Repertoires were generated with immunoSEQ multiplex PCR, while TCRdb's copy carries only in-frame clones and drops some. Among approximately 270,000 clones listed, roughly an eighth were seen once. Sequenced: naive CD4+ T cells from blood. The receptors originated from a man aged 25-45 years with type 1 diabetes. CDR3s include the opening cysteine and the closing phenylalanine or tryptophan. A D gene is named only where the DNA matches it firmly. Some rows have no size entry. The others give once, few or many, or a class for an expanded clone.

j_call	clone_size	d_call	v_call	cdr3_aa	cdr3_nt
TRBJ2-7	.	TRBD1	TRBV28	CASTLGGQGTGEQYF	TGTGCCAGCACCTTAGGGGGACAGGGGACCGGGGAGCAGTACTTC
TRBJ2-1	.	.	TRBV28	CASSLFPSLGGNEQFF	TGTGCCAGCAGTTTATTCCCTAGCTTGGGGGGTAATGAGCAGTTCTTC
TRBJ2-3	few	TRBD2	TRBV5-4	CASSGGLATDTQYF	TGTGCCAGCAGCGGAGGACTAGCCACAGATACGCAGTATTTT
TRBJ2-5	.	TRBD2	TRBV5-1	CASSMAPGGREETQYF	TGCGCCAGCAGCATGGCACCTGGCGGGAGGGAGGAGACCCAGTACTTC
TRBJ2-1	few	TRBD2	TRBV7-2	CASSSTSGSYNEQFF	TGTGCCAGCAGCTCGACTAGCGGGTCCTACAATGAGCAGTTCTTC
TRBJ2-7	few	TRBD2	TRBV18	CASSPLAGVSKGEQYF	TGTGCCAGCTCACCACTAGCGGGAGTCTCTAAAGGCGAGCAGTACTTC
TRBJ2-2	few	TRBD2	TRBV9	CASSFPPGGSNAGELFF	TGTGCCAGCAGCTTCCCACCAGGCGGGAGTAATGCCGGGGAGCTGTTTTTT
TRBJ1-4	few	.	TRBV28	CASSFGSGGFEKLFF	TGTGCCAGCAGTTTCGGAAGCGGAGGATTCGAAAAACTGTTTTTT
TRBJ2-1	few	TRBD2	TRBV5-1	CASRASGDNEQFF	TGCGCCAGCAGGGCTAGCGGGGACAATGAGCAGTTCTTC
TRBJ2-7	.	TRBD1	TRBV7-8	CASSPSGGSYEQYF	TGTGCCAGCAGCCCCTCAGGGGGCTCCTACGAGCAGTACTTC